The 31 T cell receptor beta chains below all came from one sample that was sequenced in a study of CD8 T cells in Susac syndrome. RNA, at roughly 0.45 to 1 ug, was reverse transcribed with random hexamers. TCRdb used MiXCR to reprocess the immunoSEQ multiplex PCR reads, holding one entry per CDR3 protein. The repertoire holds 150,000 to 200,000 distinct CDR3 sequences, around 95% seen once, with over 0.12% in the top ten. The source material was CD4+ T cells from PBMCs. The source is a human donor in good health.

The CDR3 bases are TGTGCCAGCAGCCCTATGGGACCCAGGGAGACCCAGTACTTC. This codes for CASSPMGPRETQYF. This chain links TRBV7-9 with TRBJ2-5; D tentatively reads TRBD1 or TRBD2 (5 bases each). Germline V gene sequence: CDR1 SEHNR, CDR2 FQNEAQ (reference sequence). The CDR3 length is 14 residues. V gave up 5 bases and J gave up 5 bases, with 15 bases separating them. Based on the CDR3 plus reference TRBV7-9 and TRBJ2-5, the full variable domain is DTGVSQNPRHKITKRGQNVTFRCDPISEHNRLYWYRQTLGQGPEFLTYFQNEAQLEKSRLLSDRFSAERPKGSFSTLEIQRTEQGDSAMYLCASSPMGPRETQYFGPGTRLLVL.

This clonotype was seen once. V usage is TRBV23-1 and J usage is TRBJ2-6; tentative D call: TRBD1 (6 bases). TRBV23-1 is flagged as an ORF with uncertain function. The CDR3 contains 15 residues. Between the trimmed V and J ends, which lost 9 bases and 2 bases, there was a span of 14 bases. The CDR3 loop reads CAREDRSTGANVLTF. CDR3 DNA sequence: TGCGCCAGGGAGGACAGATCCACTGGGGCCAACGTCCTGACTTTC.

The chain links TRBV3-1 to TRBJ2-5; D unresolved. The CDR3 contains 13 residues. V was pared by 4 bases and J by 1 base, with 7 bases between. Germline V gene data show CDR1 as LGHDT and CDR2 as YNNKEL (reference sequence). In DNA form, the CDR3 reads TGTGCCAGCAGCCCGACTGCCCAAGAGACCCAGTACTTC. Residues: CASSPTAQETQYF.

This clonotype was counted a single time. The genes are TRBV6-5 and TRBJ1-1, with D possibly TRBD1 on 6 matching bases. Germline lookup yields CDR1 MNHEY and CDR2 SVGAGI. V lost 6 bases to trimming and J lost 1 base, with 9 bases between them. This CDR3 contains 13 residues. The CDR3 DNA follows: TGTGCCAGCAGAAGGACAGCGAACACTGAAGCTTTCTTT. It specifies CASRRTANTEAFF.

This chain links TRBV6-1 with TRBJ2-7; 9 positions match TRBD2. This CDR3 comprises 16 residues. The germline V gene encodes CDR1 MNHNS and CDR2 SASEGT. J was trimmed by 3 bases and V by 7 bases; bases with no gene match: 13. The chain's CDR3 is CASTVGGGARGYEQYF. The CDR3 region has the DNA TGTGCCAGCACCGTCGGCGGGGGGGCCAGAGGCTACGAGCAGTACTTC.

The CDR3 nucleotides are TGTGCCAGCAGTGAACAGGACGGGGGTACGCAGTATTTT. It specifies CASSEQDGGTQYF. V and J are TRBV2 and TRBJ2-3; a possible D gene is TRBD2 (6 bases). CDR3 length equals 13 residues. V was trimmed by 2 bases and J by 8 bases, leaving 11 bases between them. Germline V lookup: CDR1 SNHLY, CDR2 FYNNEI.

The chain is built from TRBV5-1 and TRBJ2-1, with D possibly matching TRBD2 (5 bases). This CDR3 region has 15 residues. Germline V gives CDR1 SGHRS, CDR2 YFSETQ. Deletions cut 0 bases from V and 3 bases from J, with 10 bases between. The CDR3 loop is CASSLDSGNYNEQFF. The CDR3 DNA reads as TGCGCCAGCAGCTTGGACAGCGGAAACTACAATGAGCAGTTCTTC. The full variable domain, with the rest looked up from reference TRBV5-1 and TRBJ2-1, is KAGVTQTPRYLIKTRGQQVTLSCSPISGHRSVSWYQQTPGQGLQFLFEYFSETQRNKGNFPGRFSGRQFSNSRSEMNVSTLELGDSALYLCASSLDSGNYNEQFFGPGTRLTVL.

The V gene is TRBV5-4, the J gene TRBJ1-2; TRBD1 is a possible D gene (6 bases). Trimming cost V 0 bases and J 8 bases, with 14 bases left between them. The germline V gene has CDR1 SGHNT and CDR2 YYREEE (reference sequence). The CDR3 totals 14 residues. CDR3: CASSLAGAGRGYTF. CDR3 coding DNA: TGTGCCAGCAGCTTGGCAGGGGCGGGGAGAGGCTACACCTTC.

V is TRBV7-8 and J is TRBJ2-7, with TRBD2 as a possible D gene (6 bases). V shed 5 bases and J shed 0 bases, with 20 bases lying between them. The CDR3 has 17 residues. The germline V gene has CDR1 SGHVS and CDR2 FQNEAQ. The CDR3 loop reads CASSQSPGTLSSYEQYF. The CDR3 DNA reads TGTGCCAGCAGCCAATCCCCCGGGACTCTTAGCTCCTACGAGCAGTACTTC. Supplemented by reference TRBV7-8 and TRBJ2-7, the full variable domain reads GAGVSQSPRYKVAKRGQDVALRCDPISGHVSLFWYQQALGQGPEFLTYFQNEAQLDKSGLPSDRFFAERPEGSVSTLKIQRTQQEDSAVYLCASSQSPGTLSSYEQYFGPGTRLTVT.

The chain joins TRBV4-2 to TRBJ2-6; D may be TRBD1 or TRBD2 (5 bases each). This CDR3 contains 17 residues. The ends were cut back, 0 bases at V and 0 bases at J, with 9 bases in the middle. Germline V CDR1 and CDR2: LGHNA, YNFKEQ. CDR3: CASSQDPGLSGANVLTF. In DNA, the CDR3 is TGTGCCAGCAGCCAAGATCCGGGGCTCTCTGGGGCCAACGTCCTGACTTTC.

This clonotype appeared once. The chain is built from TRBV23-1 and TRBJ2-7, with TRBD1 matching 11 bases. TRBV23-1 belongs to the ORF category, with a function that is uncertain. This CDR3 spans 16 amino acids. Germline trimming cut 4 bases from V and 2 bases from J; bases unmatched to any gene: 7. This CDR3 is CASSPGQGANPYEQYF. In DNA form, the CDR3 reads TGCGCCAGCAGTCCAGGACAGGGGGCCAACCCCTACGAGCAGTACTTC.

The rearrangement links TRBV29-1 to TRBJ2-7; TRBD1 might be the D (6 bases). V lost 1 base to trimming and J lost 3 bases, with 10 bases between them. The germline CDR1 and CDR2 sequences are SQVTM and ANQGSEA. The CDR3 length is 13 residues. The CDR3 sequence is CSVEVAGVYEQYF. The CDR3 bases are TGCAGCGTTGAAGTAGCAGGGGTCTACGAGCAGTACTTC.

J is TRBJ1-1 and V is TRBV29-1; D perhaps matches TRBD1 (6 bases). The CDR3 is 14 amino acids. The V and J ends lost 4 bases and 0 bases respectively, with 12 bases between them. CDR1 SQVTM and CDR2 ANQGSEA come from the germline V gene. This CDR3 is CSVGGGRVNTEAFF. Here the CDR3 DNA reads TGCAGCGTTGGGGGGGGCAGGGTGAACACTGAAGCTTTCTTT.

The CDR3 region is CASSSITWGNEQYF. The DNA for the CDR3 is TGTGCCAGCAGTTCCATTACATGGGGGAACGAGCAGTACTTC. The V and J genes are TRBV27 and TRBJ2-7; D could derive from TRBD1 or TRBD2 (5 bases each). The CDR3 has 14 amino acids. V lost 4 bases and J 5 bases, leaving 15 bases between the germline ends. Germline loops: CDR1 MNHEY, CDR2 SMNVEV (reference sequence).

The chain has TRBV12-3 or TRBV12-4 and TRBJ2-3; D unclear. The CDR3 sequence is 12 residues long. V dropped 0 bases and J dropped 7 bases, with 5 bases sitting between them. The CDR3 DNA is TGTGCCAGCAGTTTAGCGGGTTATACGCAGTATTTT. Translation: CASSLAGYTQYF.

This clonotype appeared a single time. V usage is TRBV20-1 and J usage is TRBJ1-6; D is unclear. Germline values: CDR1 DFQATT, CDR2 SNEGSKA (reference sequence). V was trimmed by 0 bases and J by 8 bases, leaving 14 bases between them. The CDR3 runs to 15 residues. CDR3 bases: TGCAGTGCTAGAGATCGGCGAACAGCCGATTCACCCCTCCACTTT. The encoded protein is CSARDRRTADSPLHF.

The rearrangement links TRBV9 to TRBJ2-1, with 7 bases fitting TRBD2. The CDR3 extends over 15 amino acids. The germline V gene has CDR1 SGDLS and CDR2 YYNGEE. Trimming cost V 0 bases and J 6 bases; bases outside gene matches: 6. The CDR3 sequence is CASSVAGGSPNEQFF. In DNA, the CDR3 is TGTGCCAGCAGCGTAGCCGGGGGGTCCCCCAATGAGCAGTTCTTC.

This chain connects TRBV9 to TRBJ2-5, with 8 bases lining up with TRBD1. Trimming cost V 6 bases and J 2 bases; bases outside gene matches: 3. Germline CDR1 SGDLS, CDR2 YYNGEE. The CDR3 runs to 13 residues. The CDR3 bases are TGTGCCAGCAACAGGGGGAGACAAGAGACCCAGTACTTC. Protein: CASNRGRQETQYF.

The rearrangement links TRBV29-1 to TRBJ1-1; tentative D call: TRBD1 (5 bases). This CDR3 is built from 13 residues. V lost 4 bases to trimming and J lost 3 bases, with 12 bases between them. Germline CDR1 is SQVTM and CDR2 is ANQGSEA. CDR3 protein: CSVAYRTYTEAFF. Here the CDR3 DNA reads TGCAGCGTTGCCTACAGGACCTACACTGAAGCTTTCTTT.

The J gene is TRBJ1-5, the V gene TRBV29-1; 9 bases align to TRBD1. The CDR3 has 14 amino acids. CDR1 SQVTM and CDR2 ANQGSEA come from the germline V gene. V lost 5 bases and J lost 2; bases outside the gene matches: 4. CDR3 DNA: TGCAGCGTTCGGGGACAGGGTGGCAATCAGCCCCAGCATTTT. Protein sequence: CSVRGQGGNQPQHF.

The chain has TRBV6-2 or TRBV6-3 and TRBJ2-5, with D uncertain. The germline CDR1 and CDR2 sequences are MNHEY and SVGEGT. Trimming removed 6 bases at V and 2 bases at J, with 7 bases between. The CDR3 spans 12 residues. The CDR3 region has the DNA TGTGCCAGCAGGGACCCTCAAGAGACCCAGTACTTC. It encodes CASRDPQETQYF.

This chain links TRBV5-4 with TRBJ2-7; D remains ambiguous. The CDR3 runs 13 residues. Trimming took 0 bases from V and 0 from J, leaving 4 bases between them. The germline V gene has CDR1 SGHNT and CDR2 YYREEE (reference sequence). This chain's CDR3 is CASSLDLSYEQYF. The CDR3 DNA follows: TGTGCCAGCAGCTTGGACCTCTCCTACGAGCAGTACTTC.

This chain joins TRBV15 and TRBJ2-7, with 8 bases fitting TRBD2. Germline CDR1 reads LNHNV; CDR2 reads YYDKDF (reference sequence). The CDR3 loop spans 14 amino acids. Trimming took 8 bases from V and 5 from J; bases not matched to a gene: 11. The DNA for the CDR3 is TGTGCCACCTGTCGCGGGGGGTCCGACCACGAGCAGTACTTC. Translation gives CATCRGGSDHEQYF.

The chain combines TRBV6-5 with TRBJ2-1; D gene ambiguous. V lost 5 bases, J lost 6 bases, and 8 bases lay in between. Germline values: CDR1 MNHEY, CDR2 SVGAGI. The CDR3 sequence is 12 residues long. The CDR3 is CASSPTFNEQFF. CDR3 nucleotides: TGTGCCAGCAGTCCGACGTTCAATGAGCAGTTCTTC.

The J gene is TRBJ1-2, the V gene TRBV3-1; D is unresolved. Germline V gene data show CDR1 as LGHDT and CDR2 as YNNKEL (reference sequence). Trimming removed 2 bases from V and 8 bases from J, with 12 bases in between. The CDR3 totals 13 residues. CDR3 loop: CASSQSRHGGYTF. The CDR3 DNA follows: TGTGCCAGCAGCCAATCCCGGCACGGGGGCTACACCTTC. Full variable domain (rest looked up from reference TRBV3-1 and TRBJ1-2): DTAVSQTPKYLVTQMGNDKSIKCEQNLGHDTMYWYKQDSKKFLKIMFSYNNKELIINETVPNRFSPKSPDKAHLNLHINSLELGDSAVYFCASSQSRHGGYTFGSGTRLTVV.

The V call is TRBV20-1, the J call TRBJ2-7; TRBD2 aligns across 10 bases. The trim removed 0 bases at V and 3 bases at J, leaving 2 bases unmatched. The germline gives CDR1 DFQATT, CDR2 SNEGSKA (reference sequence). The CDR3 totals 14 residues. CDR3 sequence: CSARDASGGYEQYF. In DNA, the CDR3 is TGCAGTGCTAGAGATGCTAGCGGGGGCTACGAGCAGTACTTC.

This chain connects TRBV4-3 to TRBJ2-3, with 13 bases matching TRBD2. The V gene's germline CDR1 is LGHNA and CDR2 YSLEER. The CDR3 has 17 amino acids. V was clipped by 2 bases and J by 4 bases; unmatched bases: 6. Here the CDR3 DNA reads TGCGCCAGCAGCCAACCCCCACTAGCGGGGGGGCCAGATACGCAGTATTTT. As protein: CASSQPPLAGGPDTQYF.

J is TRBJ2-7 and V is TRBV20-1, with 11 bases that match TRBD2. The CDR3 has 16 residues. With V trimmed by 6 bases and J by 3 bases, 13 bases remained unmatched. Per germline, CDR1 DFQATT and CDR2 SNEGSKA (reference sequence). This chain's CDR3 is CSADGDPSGGIYEQYF. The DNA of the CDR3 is TGCAGTGCGGACGGCGACCCTAGCGGGGGGATCTACGAGCAGTACTTC.

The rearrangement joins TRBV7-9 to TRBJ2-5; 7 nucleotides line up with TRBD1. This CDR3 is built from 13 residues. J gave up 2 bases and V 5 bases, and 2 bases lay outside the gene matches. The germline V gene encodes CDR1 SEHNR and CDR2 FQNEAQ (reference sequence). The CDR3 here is CASSQTGQETQYF. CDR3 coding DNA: TGTGCCAGCAGCCAGACAGGGCAAGAGACCCAGTACTTC.

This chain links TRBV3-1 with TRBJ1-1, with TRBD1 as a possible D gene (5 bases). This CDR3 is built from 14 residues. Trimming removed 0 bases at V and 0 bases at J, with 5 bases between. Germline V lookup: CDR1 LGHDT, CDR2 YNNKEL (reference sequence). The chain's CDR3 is CASSQEGLNTEAFF. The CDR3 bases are TGTGCCAGCAGCCAAGAGGGACTGAACACTGAAGCTTTCTTT.

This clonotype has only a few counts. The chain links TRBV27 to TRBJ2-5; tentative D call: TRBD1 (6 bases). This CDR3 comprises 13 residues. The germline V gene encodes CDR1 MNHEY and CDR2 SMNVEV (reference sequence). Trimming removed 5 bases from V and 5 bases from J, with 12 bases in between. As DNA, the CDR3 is TGTGCCAGCAGTAGGGGGTTACTGGAGACCCAGTACTTC. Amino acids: CASSRGLLETQYF.